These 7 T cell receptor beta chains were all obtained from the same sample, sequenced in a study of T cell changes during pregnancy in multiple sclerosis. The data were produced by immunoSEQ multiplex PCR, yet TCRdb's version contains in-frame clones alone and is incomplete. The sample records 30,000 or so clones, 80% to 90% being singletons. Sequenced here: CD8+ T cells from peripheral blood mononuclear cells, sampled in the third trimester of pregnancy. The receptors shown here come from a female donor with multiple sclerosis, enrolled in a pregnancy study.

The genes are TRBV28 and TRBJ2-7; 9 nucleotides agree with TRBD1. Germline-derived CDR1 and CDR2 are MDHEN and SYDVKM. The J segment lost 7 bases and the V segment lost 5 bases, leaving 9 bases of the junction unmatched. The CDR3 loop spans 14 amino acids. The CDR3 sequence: CASSNRGPPGEQYF. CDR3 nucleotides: TGTGCCAGCAGTAACAGGGGGCCACCTGGTGAGCAGTACTTC.

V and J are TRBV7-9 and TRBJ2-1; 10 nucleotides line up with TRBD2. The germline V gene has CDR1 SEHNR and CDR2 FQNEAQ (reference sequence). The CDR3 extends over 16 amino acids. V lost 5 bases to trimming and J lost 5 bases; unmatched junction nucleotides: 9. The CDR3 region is CASSPPAGGIDNEQFF. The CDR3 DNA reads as TGTGCCAGCAGCCCTCCAGCGGGGGGGATCGACAATGAGCAGTTCTTC.

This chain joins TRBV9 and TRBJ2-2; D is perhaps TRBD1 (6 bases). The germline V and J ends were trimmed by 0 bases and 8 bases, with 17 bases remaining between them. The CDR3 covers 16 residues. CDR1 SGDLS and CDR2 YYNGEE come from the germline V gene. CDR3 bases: TGTGCCAGCAGCGTAGGTACAGGGACAAGACCGGGGGAGCTGTTTTTT. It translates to CASSVGTGTRPGELFF.

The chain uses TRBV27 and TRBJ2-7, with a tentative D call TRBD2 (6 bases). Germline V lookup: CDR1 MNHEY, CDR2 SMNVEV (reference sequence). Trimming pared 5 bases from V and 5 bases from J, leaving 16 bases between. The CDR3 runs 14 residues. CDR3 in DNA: TGTGCCAGCAGTCCGACTAGTTACCCCCACGAGCAGTACTTC. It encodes CASSPTSYPHEQYF.

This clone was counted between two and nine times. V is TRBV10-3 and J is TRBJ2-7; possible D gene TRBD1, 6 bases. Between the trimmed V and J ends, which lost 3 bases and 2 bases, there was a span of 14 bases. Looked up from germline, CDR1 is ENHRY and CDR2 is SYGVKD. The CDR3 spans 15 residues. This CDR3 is CAISDSQGNPYEQYF. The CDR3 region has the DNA TGTGCCATCAGTGATAGCCAGGGGAACCCCTACGAGCAGTACTTC.

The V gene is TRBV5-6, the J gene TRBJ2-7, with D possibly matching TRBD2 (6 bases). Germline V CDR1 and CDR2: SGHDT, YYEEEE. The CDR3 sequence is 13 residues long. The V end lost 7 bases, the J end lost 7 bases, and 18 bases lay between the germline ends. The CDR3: CASGPGPAGEQYF. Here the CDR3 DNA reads TGTGCCAGCGGCCCAGGCCCCGCGGGAGAGCAGTACTTC.

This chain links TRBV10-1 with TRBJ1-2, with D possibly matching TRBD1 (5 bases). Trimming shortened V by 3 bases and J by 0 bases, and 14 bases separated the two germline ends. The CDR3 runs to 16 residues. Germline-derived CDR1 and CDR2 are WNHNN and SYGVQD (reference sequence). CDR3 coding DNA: TGCGCCAGCAGTGATGGGGCCTCAAATCCTAACTATGGCTACACCTTC. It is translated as CASSDGASNPNYGYTF.